The 17 T cell receptor beta chains listed next were all sequenced from one sample in a study of lymphopenia after photon versus proton radiotherapy. The assay was immunoSEQ multiplex PCR, and TCRdb's table has in-frame clones only and misses some. The table shows around 150,000 clones, with approximately 90% occurring only once. Material: peripheral blood, obtained from a patient treated with photon-based radiotherapy. The receptors shown here come from a man aged 50-60 years with gastric cancer.

The gene calls are TRBV5-1 and TRBJ2-1, with D possibly matching TRBD2 (6 bases). V lost 0 bases and J lost 6, with 13 bases in between. Germline V gene lookup returns CDR1 SGHRS and CDR2 YFSETQ. This CDR3 contains 15 residues. The CDR3 coding sequence is TGCGCCAGCAGCTTGGGCGGGACCTCGGGCAATGAGCAGTTCTTC. It specifies CASSLGGTSGNEQFF.

The chain couples TRBV6-5 to TRBJ1-3; D gene ambiguous. CDR1 MNHEY and CDR2 SVGAGI come from the germline V gene. V lost 1 base, J lost 0 bases, and 7 bases lay in between. The CDR3 sequence is 15 residues long. As DNA, the CDR3 is TGTGCCAGCAGTTACTTGGGGAACTCTGGAAACACCATATATTTT. This encodes CASSYLGNSGNTIYF.

A note on this clone: Other DNA sequences in this specimen translate into the identical CDR3. The genes are TRBV11-3 and TRBJ2-1; no definite D call. Trimming took 1 base from V and 6 from J, leaving 4 bases between them. Looked up from germline, CDR1 is SGHNT and CDR2 is YENEEA. The CDR3 covers 12 residues. Here the CDR3 reads CASSLGRNEQFF. The CDR3 coding sequence is TGTGCCAGCAGCTTAGGTCGCAATGAGCAGTTCTTC.

The chain has TRBV7-6 and TRBJ2-2, with 13 bases identical to TRBD2. Germline values: CDR1 SGHVS, CDR2 FNYEAQ. J was trimmed by 1 base and V by 4 bases; bases with no gene match: 6. CDR3 length: 18 residues. DNA for the CDR3: TGTGCCAGCAGCTCAGCACTAGCGGGAGGGAGGAACACCGGGGAGCTGTTTTTT. Its translation is CASSSALAGGRNTGELFF.

The CDR3, as DNA: TGTGCCAGCAGTTACGCCAGCGAACCCTACAATGAGCAGTTCTTC. Amino acids: CASSYASEPYNEQFF. This chain connects TRBV6-6 to TRBJ2-1; D gene uncertain. The CDR3 extends over 15 amino acids. Germline V gene lookup returns CDR1 MNHNY and CDR2 SVGAGI (reference sequence). V lost 2 bases and J 2 bases, leaving 10 bases between the germline ends.

The chain joins TRBV7-2 to TRBJ1-3; D is unclear. V was pared by 3 bases and J by 0 bases, with 12 bases between. The V gene's germline CDR1 is SGHTA and CDR2 FQGNSA. This CDR3 spans 16 amino acids. CDR3 protein: CASSFRVHNSGNTIYF. DNA of the CDR3: TGTGCCAGCAGCTTCCGGGTCCATAACTCTGGAAACACCATATATTTT.

V gene TRBV7-2 combines with J gene TRBJ2-6, with TRBD1 identical over 8 bases. With 4 bases clipped from V and 2 bases from J, the junction kept 1 base outside the gene matches. The CDR3 consists of 15 residues. CDR1 and CDR2 from the germline V gene are SGHTA and FQGNSA. The CDR3 is CASSSGGAGANVLTF. CDR3 coding DNA: TGTGCCAGCAGCTCAGGGGGCGCTGGGGCCAACGTCCTGACTTTC. Combining the CDR3 with reference TRBV7-2 and TRBJ2-6 gives the whole variable domain GAGVSQSPSNKVTEKGKDVELRCDPISGHTALYWYRQSLGQGLEFLIYFQGNSAPDKSGLPSDRFSAERTGGSVSTLTIQRTQQEDSAVYLCASSSGGAGANVLTFGAGSRLTVL.

The chain is built from TRBV7-2 and TRBJ1-4; TRBD1 might be the D (6 bases). This CDR3 is built from 16 residues. Germline-derived CDR1 and CDR2 are SGHTA and FQGNSA. The V gene lost 1 base and the J gene lost 3 bases, with 12 bases spanning the gap. As DNA, the CDR3 is TGTGCCAGCAGCTTAGGGACAGTTGGAGCTAATGAAAAACTGTTTTTT. Its translation: CASSLGTVGANEKLFF. The full variable domain, its missing parts supplied by reference TRBV7-2 and TRBJ1-4, is GAGVSQSPSNKVTEKGKDVELRCDPISGHTALYWYRQSLGQGLEFLIYFQGNSAPDKSGLPSDRFSAERTGGSVSTLTIQRTQQEDSAVYLCASSLGTVGANEKLFFGSGTQLSVL.

The chain links TRBV5-5 to TRBJ2-1; 7 bases align to TRBD1. CDR1 is SGHKS and CDR2 is YYEKEE in the germline V gene (reference sequence). V shed 1 base and J 1 base; nucleotides not matched to a gene: 2. The CDR3 runs to 15 residues. CDR3 DNA: TGTGCCAGCAGCTTGAACAGGGGATCCTACAATGAGCAGTTCTTC. Translated, it gives CASSLNRGSYNEQFF.

V is TRBV9 and J is TRBJ2-1, with 10 bases identical to TRBD2. The V segment lost 3 bases and the J segment 4 bases; nucleotides outside the gene matches: 4. Germline V gives CDR1 SGDLS, CDR2 YYNGEE. The CDR3 has 15 amino acids. The CDR3 nucleotides read TGTGCCAGCAGCGCTACTAGCGGGGCTTACAATGAGCAGTTCTTC. Translation: CASSATSGAYNEQFF.

The V gene is TRBV19, the J gene TRBJ1-3, with TRBD1 matching 7 bases. This CDR3 has 13 amino acids. The germline CDR1 and CDR2 sequences are LNHDA and SQIVND (reference sequence). V was clipped by 6 bases and J by 8 bases; unmatched bases: 7. The DNA for the CDR3 is TGTGCCAGTAGAGGAGACAGGGCTCACACCATATATTTT. It translates to CASRGDRAHTIYF.

V and J are TRBV4-3 and TRBJ2-1, with 10 nucleotides matching TRBD2. V gave up 11 bases and J gave up 5 bases; unmatched junction bases: 12. Germline V gene lookup returns CDR1 LGHNA and CDR2 YSLEER. The CDR3 runs to 15 residues. This CDR3 is CAAGKREGVDNEQFF. The CDR3 DNA reads TGCGCCGCAGGAAAGCGGGAGGGAGTGGACAATGAGCAGTTCTTC.

The chain uses TRBV19 and TRBJ2-1; TRBD2 agrees at 10 bases. The germline gives CDR1 LNHDA, CDR2 SQIVND (reference sequence). This CDR3 is built from 15 residues. Unmatched junction bases numbered 10, after V lost 7 bases and J lost 7 bases. CDR3 amino acids: CASNRLAGDRNEQFF. The CDR3 DNA is TGTGCCAGTAATAGGCTAGCGGGAGATAGGAATGAGCAGTTCTTC.

J is TRBJ1-5 and V is TRBV28, with D tentatively TRBD1 (6 bases). Germline CDR1 MDHEN, CDR2 SYDVKM. The CDR3 consists of 17 residues. V was cut by 4 bases and J by 0 bases, with 16 bases left in between. Here the CDR3 reads CASSYRTVMYSNQPQHF. CDR3 in DNA: TGTGCCAGCAGTTACAGGACAGTTATGTATAGCAATCAGCCCCAGCATTTT.

The genes are TRBV4-1 and TRBJ2-4; the match to TRBD2 covers 7 bases. Germline CDR1 MGHRA, CDR2 YSYEKL. V trimming: 0 bases; J trimming: 1 base; junction bases outside the gene matches: 6. The CDR3 runs 17 residues. CDR3 sequence (DNA): TGCGCCAGCAGCCAAGATGGGGGGGGTCTGGCCAAAAACATTCAGTACTTC. Protein: CASSQDGGGLAKNIQYF.

As to this clone: One end of the junction does not line up with germline, which may come from a read error. As DNA, the CDR3 is TGTGCCAGCAGGGAAGACGCCACCGGGGAGCTGTTTTTT. Translating gives CASREDATGELFF. The chain couples TRBV2 to TRBJ2-2; no clear D gene. The CDR3 has 13 amino acids. Per germline, CDR1 SNHLY and CDR2 FYNNEI.

This clone was seen only once. The chain has TRBV20-1 and TRBJ2-7; D is uncertain. The length of the CDR3 is 11 residues. Per the germline V gene, CDR1 is DFQATT and CDR2 is SNEGSKA (reference sequence). The germline V and J ends were trimmed by 3 bases and 5 bases, with 8 bases remaining between them. CDR3 region: CSARDADEQYF. The CDR3 DNA is TGCAGTGCTAGGGACGCGGACGAGCAGTACTTC.